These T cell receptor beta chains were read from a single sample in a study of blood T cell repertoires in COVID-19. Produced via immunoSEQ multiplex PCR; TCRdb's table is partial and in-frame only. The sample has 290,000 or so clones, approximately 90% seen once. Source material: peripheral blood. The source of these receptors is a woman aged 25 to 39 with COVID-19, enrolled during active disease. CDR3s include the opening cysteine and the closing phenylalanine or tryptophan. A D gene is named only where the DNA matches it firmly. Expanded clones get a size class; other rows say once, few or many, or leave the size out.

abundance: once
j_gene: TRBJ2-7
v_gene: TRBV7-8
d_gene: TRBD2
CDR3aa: CASSLARGTSGVASYEQYF
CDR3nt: TGTGCCAGCAGCTTAGCGCGTGGGACTAGCGGAGTGGCATCCTACGAGCAGTACTTC

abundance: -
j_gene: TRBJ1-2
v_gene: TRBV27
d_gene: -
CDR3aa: CASSFGPDNYGYTF
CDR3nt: TGTGCCAGCAGTTTTGGGCCTGACAACTATGGCTACACCTTC

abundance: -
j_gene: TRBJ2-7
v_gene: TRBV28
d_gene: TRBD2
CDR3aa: CASTSRASGSFHEQYF
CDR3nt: TGTGCCAGCACGTCCCGGGCTAGCGGTTCTTTTCACGAGCAGTACTTC

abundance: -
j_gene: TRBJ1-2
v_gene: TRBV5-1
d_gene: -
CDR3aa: CASSLGPQGGYTF
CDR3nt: TGCGCCAGCAGCTTGGGCCCCCAGGGAGGCTACACCTTC

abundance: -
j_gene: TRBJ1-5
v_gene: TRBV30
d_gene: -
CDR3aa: CAWSVEGGMSNQPQHF
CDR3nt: TGTGCCTGGAGTGTAGAGGGTGGTATGAGCAATCAGCCCCAGCATTTT

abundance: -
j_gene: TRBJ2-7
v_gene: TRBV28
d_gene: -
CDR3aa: CASSLLAGVNTEQYF
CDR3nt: TGTGCCAGCAGTTTATTGGCAGGGGTCAACACCGAGCAGTACTTC

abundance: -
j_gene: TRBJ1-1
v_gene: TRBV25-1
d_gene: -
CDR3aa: CASSEFYAGTGNTEAFF
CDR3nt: TGTGCCAGCAGTGAATTTTACGCGGGAACTGGGAACACTGAAGCTTTCTTT

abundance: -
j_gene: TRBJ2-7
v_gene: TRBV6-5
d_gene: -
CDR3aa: CASSPTGKAAYEQYF
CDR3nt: TGTGCCAGCAGTCCAACCGGGAAAGCGGCTTACGAGCAGTACTTC

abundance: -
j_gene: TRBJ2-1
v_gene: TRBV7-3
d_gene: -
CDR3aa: CASSSPPGIEQFF
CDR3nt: TGTGCCAGCAGCTCTCCGCCGGGGATAGAGCAGTTCTTC

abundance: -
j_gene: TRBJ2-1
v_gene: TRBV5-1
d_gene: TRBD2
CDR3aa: CASSLKLADNEQFF
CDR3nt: TGCGCCAGCAGCTTGAAACTAGCGGACAATGAGCAGTTCTTC

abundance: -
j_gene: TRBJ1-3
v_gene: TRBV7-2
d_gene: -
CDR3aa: CASSLNRAGSGNTIYF
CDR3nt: TGTGCCAGCAGCTTAAACCGGGCGGGCTCTGGAAACACCATATATTTT

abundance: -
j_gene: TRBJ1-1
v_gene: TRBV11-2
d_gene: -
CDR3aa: CAVQKTWDTEAFF
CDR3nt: TGTGCCGTACAGAAAACCTGGGACACTGAAGCTTTCTTT

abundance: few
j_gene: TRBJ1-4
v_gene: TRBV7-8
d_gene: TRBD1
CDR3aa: CASSRGQLNEKLFF
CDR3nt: TGTGCCAGCAGCCGGGGACAGCTCAATGAAAAACTGTTTTTT

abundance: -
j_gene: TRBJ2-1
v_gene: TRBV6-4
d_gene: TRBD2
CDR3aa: CASSVWTSGSINSYNEQFF
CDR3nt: TGTGCCAGCAGTGTCTGGACTAGCGGGAGTATCAATTCCTACAATGAGCAGTTCTTC

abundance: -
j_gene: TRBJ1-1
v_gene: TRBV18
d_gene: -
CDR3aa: CASSPIQGWGTEAFF
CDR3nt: TGTGCCAGCTCACCTATACAGGGATGGGGAACTGAAGCTTTCTTT

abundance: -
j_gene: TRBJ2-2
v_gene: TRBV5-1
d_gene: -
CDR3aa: CASSKSGGSGTGELFF
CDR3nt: TGCGCCAGCAGCAAGTCAGGGGGTAGCGGCACCGGGGAGCTGTTTTTT

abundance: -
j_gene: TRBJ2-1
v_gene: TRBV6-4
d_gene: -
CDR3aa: CASSETNSYNEQFF
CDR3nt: TGTGCCAGCAGTGAGACTAACTCCTACAATGAGCAGTTCTTC

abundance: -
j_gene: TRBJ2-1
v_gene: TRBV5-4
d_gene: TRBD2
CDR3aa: CASSRIPSREVVNHEQFF
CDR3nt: TGTGCCAGCAGCAGAATTCCCTCGCGGGAGGTAGTAAACCATGAGCAGTTCTTC

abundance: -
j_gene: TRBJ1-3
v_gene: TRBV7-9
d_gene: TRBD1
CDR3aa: CASSLVSGQGGNTIYF
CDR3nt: TGTGCCAGCAGCTTAGTTTCTGGACAGGGAGGAAACACCATATATTTT

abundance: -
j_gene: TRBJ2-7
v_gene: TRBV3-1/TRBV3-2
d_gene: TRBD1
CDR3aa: CASSQDRVWDRGANEQYF
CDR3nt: TGTGCCAGCAGCCAAGATCGGGTTTGGGACAGGGGGGCCAACGAGCAGTACTTC

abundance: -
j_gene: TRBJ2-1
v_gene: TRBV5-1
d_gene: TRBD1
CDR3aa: CASSPRGTQNNEQFF
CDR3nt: TGCGCCAGCAGCCCCAGGGGGACCCAAAACAATGAGCAGTTCTTC

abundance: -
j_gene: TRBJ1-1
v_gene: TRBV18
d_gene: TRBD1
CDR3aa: CASSLNSGQGMNTEAFF
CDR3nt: TGTGCCAGCTCCCTCAATTCCGGACAGGGCATGAACACTGAAGCTTTCTTT

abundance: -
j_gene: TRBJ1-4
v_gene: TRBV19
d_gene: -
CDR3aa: CASSISWSLATNEKLFF
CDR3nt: TGTGCCAGTAGTATATCTTGGAGCCTCGCAACTAATGAAAAACTGTTTTTT

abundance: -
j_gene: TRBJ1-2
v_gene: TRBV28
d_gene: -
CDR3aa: CASSLSGVSFVYTF
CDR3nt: TGTGCCAGCAGCCTCAGCGGCGTCAGCTTCGTATACACCTTC

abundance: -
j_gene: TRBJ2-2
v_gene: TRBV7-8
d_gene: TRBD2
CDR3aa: CASSLVSGYTGELFF
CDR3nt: TGTGCCAGCAGCTTAGTTAGCGGGTACACCGGGGAGCTGTTTTTT

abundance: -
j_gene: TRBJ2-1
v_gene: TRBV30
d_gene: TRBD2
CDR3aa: CAWNLAGSYNEQFF
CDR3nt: TGTGCCTGGAATCTAGCGGGGTCCTACAATGAGCAGTTCTTC

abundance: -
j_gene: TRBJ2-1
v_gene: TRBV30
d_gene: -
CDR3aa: CAWSPLGIGGGEQFF
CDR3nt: TGTGCCTGGAGTCCCCTGGGAATAGGAGGTGGTGAGCAGTTCTTC

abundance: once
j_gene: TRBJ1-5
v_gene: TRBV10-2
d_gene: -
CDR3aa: CASSEGVSNQPQHF
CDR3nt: TGCGCCAGCAGTGAGGGAGTCAGCAATCAGCCCCAGCATTTT

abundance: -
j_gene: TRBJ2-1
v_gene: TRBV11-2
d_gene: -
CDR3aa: CASSPPVLGTYNEQFF
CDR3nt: TGTGCCAGCAGCCCCCCGGTACTCGGGACCTACAATGAGCAGTTCTTC

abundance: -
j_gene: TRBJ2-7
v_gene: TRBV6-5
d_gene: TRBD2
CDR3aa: CASSYSGVAGDEQYF
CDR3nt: TGTGCCAGCAGTTACTCGGGGGTAGCGGGTGACGAGCAGTACTTC

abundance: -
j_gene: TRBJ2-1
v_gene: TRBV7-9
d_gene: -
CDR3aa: CASSYPDRKPYNEQFF
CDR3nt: TGTGCCAGCAGCTATCCAGATCGTAAACCTTACAATGAGCAGTTCTTC

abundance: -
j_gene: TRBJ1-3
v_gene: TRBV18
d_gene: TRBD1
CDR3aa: CASSPLRDSGNTIYF
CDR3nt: TGTGCCAGCTCACCGCTTAGGGACAGTGGAAACACCATATATTTT

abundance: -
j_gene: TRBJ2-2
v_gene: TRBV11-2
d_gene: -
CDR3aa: CASSQTRASSSGELFF
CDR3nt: TGTGCCAGCAGCCAAACTCGGGCTAGCAGCTCCGGGGAGCTGTTTTTT

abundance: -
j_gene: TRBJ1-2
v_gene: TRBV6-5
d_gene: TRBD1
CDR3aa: CASSYFGWDSNGYTF
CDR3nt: TGTGCCAGCAGTTACTTCGGGTGGGACAGCAATGGCTACACCTTC

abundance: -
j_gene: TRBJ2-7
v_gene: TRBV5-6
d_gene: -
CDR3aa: CASSINPGGLAYEQYF
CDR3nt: TGTGCCAGCAGTATAAACCCGGGCGGGCTGGCCTACGAGCAGTACTTC

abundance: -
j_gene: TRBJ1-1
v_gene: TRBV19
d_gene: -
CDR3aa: CASSIGTGFGSEAFF
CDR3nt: TGTGCCAGTAGTATAGGAACAGGGTTTGGGTCTGAAGCTTTCTTT

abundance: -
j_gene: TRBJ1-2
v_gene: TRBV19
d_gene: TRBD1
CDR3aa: CASRGTASNYGYTF
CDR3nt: TGTGCCAGTAGGGGGACAGCATCTAACTATGGCTACACCTTC

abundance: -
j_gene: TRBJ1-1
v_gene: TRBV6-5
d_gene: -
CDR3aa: CASLRETVNTEAFF
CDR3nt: TGTGCCAGCCTACGCGAAACAGTCAACACTGAAGCTTTCTTT

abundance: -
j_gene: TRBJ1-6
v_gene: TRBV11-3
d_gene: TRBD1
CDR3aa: CASSLAPTGAPLHF
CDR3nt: TGTGCCAGCAGCTTAGCCCCGACAGGGGCACCCCTCCACTTT

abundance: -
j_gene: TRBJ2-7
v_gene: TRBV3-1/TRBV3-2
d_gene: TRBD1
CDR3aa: CASSLGQGSYEQYF
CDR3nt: TGTGCCAGCAGCCTCGGACAGGGCAGCTACGAGCAGTACTTC

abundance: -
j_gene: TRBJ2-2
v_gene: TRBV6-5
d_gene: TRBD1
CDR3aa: CASSSQGTTGELFF
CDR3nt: TGTGCCAGCAGTTCACAGGGGACCACCGGGGAGCTGTTTTTT

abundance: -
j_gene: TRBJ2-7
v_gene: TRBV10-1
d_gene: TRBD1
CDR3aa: CASSESGPGTGAEQYF
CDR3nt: TGCGCCAGCAGTGAGTCTGGGCCCGGGACAGGGGCGGAGCAGTACTTC

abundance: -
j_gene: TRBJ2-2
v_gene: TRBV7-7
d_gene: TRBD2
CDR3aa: CASSPKLAGGPTGELFF
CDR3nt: TGTGCCAGCAGCCCCAAACTAGCGGGAGGGCCCACCGGGGAGCTGTTTTTT

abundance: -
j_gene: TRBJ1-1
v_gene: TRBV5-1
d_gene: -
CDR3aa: CASSSNRGWDTEAFF
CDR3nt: TGCGCCAGCAGCTCCAACCGGGGGTGGGACACTGAAGCTTTCTTT

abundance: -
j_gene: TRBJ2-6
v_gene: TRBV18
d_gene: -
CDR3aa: CASSPLYGGQSGANVLTF
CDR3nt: TGTGCCAGCTCACCCCTCTACGGGGGGCAGTCTGGGGCCAACGTCCTGACTTTC

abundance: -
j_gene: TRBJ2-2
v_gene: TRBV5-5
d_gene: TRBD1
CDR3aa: CASSRTGAGTGELFF
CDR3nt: TGTGCCAGCAGCCGGACAGGGGCTGGCACCGGGGAGCTGTTTTTT